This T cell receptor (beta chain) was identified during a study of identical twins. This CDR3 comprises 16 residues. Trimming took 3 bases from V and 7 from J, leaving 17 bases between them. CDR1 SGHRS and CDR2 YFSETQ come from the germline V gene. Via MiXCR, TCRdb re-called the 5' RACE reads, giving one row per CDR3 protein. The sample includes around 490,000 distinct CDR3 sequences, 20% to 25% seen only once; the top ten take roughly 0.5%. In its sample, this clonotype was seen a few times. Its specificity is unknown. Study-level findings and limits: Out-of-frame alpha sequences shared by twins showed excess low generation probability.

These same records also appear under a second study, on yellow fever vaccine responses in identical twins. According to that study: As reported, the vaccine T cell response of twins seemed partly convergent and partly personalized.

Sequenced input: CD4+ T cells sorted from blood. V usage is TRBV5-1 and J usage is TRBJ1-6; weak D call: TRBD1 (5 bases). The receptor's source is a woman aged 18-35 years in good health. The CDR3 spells CASSSFAGPENSPLHF. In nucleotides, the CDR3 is TGCGCCAGCAGCTCCTTTGCGGGACCGGAGAATTCACCCCTCCACTTT.